A single sample is the source of the 25 T cell receptor beta chains below, sequenced in a study of shared clonotypes between healthy human individuals. Data came from immunoSEQ multiplex PCR; TCRdb stores just in-frame clones and leaves some out. This sample yields 450,000 to 500,000 clones, of which 70% to 85% are seen a single time; approximately 12% belongs to the top ten. The specimen sequenced was PBMCs. Receptors originate from a woman in her 40s in good health. Some clones in this sample may be carry-over from other donors' samples.

The chain recombines TRBV30 with TRBJ2-5, with a tentative D call TRBD2 (6 bases). CDR3 length: 14 residues. Germline values: CDR1 GTSNPN, CDR2 SVGIG (reference sequence). V was trimmed by 7 bases and J by 5 bases, leaving 20 bases between them. In nucleotides, the CDR3 is TGTGCCTTTCGGGCGAGCGGAGGGGTGGAGACCCAGTACTTC. Encoded protein: CAFRASGGVETQYF.

V usage is TRBV7-9 and J usage is TRBJ2-3, with D perhaps matching TRBD2 (6 bases). This CDR3 has 15 residues. Germline V gene sequence: CDR1 SEHNR, CDR2 FQNEAQ (reference sequence). With 1 base removed from V and 2 bases from J, the gap between germline ends came to 10 bases. This CDR3 is CASSLDGSDTDTQYF. CDR3 DNA: TGTGCCAGCAGCTTAGACGGGAGTGACACAGATACGCAGTATTTT.

This sequence joins TRBV19 and TRBJ2-7; D possibly matches TRBD1 or TRBD2 (5 bases each). The CDR3 is 15 amino acids. Between the trimmed V and J ends, which lost 4 bases and 6 bases, there was a span of 19 bases. Germline V gene data show CDR1 as LNHDA and CDR2 as SQIVND (reference sequence). CDR3 DNA sequence: TGTGCCAGTAGTACGAGACCCGGGACCGATACCGAGCAGTACTTC. Translating it yields CASSTRPGTDTEQYF.

The chain carries TRBV30 and TRBJ2-7; D is perhaps TRBD1 (5 bases). V lost 4 bases to trimming and J lost 1 base, with 11 bases between them. The V gene's germline CDR1 is GTSNPN and CDR2 SVGIG (reference sequence). The CDR3 spans 13 residues. CDR3 DNA: TGTGCCTGGACACGGGCAGGGTCCTACGAGCAGTACTTC. It is translated as CAWTRAGSYEQYF.

The rearrangement joins TRBV29-1 to TRBJ1-3; no clear D. Trimming stripped 4 bases from V and 4 bases from J, with 8 bases between. Per the germline V gene, CDR1 is SQVTM and CDR2 is ANQGSEA. This CDR3 has 12 residues. The CDR3 loop reads CSVGVSGNTIYF. The CDR3, as DNA: TGCAGCGTTGGAGTTTCGGGAAACACCATATATTTT.

This clone has a handful of counts. This chain connects TRBV29-1 to TRBJ2-2, with unresolved D. V lost 4 bases, J lost 6 bases, and 12 bases lay in between. Germline V gene lookup returns CDR1 SQVTM and CDR2 ANQGSEA. The CDR3 has 13 residues. The CDR3 spells CSVATIAAGELFF. The DNA for the CDR3 is TGCAGCGTTGCGACGATCGCGGCCGGGGAGCTGTTTTTT.

The gene calls are TRBV7-9 and TRBJ1-1, with 7 nucleotides matching TRBD1. The CDR3 length is 17 residues. In germline, CDR1 is SEHNR, CDR2 FQNEAQ (reference sequence). With V trimmed by 5 bases and J by 0 bases, 12 bases remained unmatched. CDR3 amino acids: CASSPGGSGRLNTEAFF. The CDR3 nucleotides are TGTGCCAGCAGCCCAGGGGGGTCAGGGAGGTTGAACACTGAAGCTTTCTTT.

This chain's CDR3 is CASSLAIAGGRPSYNEQFF. The CDR3, as DNA: TGCGCCAGCAGCTTGGCCATAGCGGGAGGGAGGCCCTCCTACAATGAGCAGTTCTTC. V gene TRBV5-1 combines with J gene TRBJ2-1, with 11 nucleotides matching TRBD2. Losses at the gene ends were 0 bases for V and 0 bases for J; bases not matched to a gene: 8. The CDR3 length is 19 residues. In germline, CDR1 is SGHRS, CDR2 YFSETQ.

V and J are TRBV15 and TRBJ2-1; D could derive from TRBD1 or TRBD2 (6 bases each). CDR1 and CDR2 from the germline V gene are LNHNV and YYDKDF (reference sequence). The CDR3 has 18 amino acids. The V gene lost 1 base and the J gene lost 7 bases, with 23 bases spanning the gap. For the CDR3, the DNA is TGTGCCACCAGCAGAGTGGGTAACAGGGACACTAGCAGGAATGAGCAGTTCTTC. This codes for CATSRVGNRDTSRNEQFF.

This chain connects TRBV11-2 to TRBJ2-7, with a weak D call TRBD2 (6 bases). CDR3 length equals 19 residues. The germline V and J ends were trimmed by 3 bases and 5 bases, with 29 bases remaining between them. Germline assignment: CDR1 SGHAT and CDR2 FQNNGV. CDR3 in amino acids: CASSLTSHHYGSIIHEQYF. In nucleotides, the CDR3 is TGTGCCAGCAGCTTGACCTCCCACCACTACGGGAGCATCATCCACGAGCAGTACTTC.

The chain employs TRBV28 and TRBJ2-7; TRBD2 agrees at 7 bases. CDR3 length equals 13 residues. Germline lookup yields CDR1 MDHEN and CDR2 SYDVKM. With 10 bases clipped from V and 3 bases from J, the junction kept 9 bases outside the gene matches. CDR3 sequence (DNA): TGTGCCACCATTAGCGGGCCAGTCTACGAGCAGTACTTC. The encoded protein is CATISGPVYEQYF.

The chain joins TRBV28 to TRBJ1-2; weak D call: TRBD1 (5 bases). This CDR3 spans 14 amino acids. CDR1 and CDR2 (germline): MDHEN, SYDVKM. Trimming pared 3 bases from V and 3 bases from J, leaving 11 bases between. The CDR3 sequence is CASSFWGRYYGYTF. The DNA for the CDR3 is TGTGCCAGCAGTTTTTGGGGACGTTACTATGGCTACACCTTC.

The chain is built from TRBV9 and TRBJ2-1; 9 bases fit TRBD2. CDR1 and CDR2 (germline): SGDLS, YYNGEE. V gave up 0 bases and J gave up 8 bases; unmatched junction bases: 9. CDR3 size: 16 residues. In DNA, the CDR3 is TGTGCCAGCAGCGTAGGGAATAGCGGGGGTCGGGATGAGCAGTTCTTC. It specifies CASSVGNSGGRDEQFF.

The chain couples TRBV20-1 to TRBJ1-1; D is unresolved. The CDR3 has 11 residues. Trimming cost V 3 bases and J 8 bases, with 10 bases left between them. Germline V gene sequence: CDR1 DFQATT, CDR2 SNEGSKA (reference sequence). CDR3 nucleotides: TGCAGTGCTAGTCGAAGGGTAGAAGCTTTCTTT. Its protein is CSASRRVEAFF.

The chain uses TRBV19 and TRBJ1-1, with a weak D call TRBD1 (5 bases). The germline V gene encodes CDR1 LNHDA and CDR2 SQIVND (reference sequence). V lost 7 bases, J lost 3 bases, and 12 bases lay in between. The length of the CDR3 is 13 residues. CDR3 nucleotide sequence: TGTGCCAGTATCCGACGGGGGGACACTGAAGCTTTCTTT. As protein: CASIRRGDTEAFF.

The chain recombines TRBV28 with TRBJ1-4; possible D gene TRBD1, 6 bases. This CDR3 has 13 residues. Looked up from germline, CDR1 is MDHEN and CDR2 is SYDVKM. With 9 bases removed from V and 5 bases from J, the gap between germline ends came to 13 bases. CDR3 region: CASWTATNEKLFF. The CDR3, as DNA: TGTGCCAGTTGGACAGCGACGAATGAAAAACTGTTTTTT.

The chain employs TRBV27 and TRBJ1-1, with TRBD1 as a possible D gene (5 bases). The ends were cut back, 0 bases at V and 1 base at J, with 12 bases in the middle. The V gene's germline CDR1 is MNHEY and CDR2 SMNVEV (reference sequence). This CDR3 contains 16 residues. The DNA for the CDR3 is TGTGCCAGCAGTTTATCAGCAGGGTGGGAGAACACTGAAGCTTTCTTT. This translates into CASSLSAGWENTEAFF.

As for this clone: A far larger clone is a single base away, which makes a read error likely. Other DNA sequences within the sample encode an identical CDR3. This chain uses TRBV6-1 with TRBJ2-6, with D hard to call. Trimming stripped 4 bases from V and 0 bases from J, with 7 bases between. This CDR3 spans 15 amino acids. The V gene's germline CDR1 is MNHNS and CDR2 SASEGT. CDR3 nucleotide sequence: TGTGCCAGCAGTGCGGAAAACTCTGGGGCCAACGTCCTGACTTTC. Translation: CASSAENSGANVLTF.

The rearrangement joins TRBV7-2 to TRBJ2-3; D not resolved. V was trimmed by 0 bases and J by 2 bases, leaving 6 bases between them. Germline loops: CDR1 SGHTA, CDR2 FQGNSA. The CDR3 sequence is 14 residues long. The CDR3 reads CASSLAAITDTQYF. DNA of the CDR3: TGTGCCAGCAGCTTAGCGGCGATCACAGATACGCAGTATTTT.

The chain recombines TRBV7-2 with TRBJ2-3; unclear D gene. The germline V and J ends were trimmed by 5 bases and 7 bases, with 13 bases remaining between them. Germline values: CDR1 SGHTA, CDR2 FQGNSA. The CDR3 is 13 amino acids. The CDR3 spells CASSKRRVHTQYF. The CDR3 nucleotides are TGTGCCAGCAGCAAGCGAAGGGTTCATACGCAGTATTTT.

A single count supports this clone. The chain joins TRBV28 to TRBJ2-5; 7 bases match TRBD2. CDR1 and CDR2 (germline): MDHEN, SYDVKM. After removal of 2 bases from V and 1 base from J, the junction contained 7 bases not matched to a gene. There are 16 residues in the CDR3. The CDR3: CASSLATSSTQETQYF. CDR3 DNA sequence: TGTGCCAGCAGTTTAGCGACTAGCAGCACCCAAGAGACCCAGTACTTC.

The chain combines TRBV28 with TRBJ2-7; 10 bases align to TRBD2. The CDR3 length is 16 residues. The V and J ends lost 4 bases and 0 bases, in that order; junction bases with no gene match: 6. The germline CDR1 and CDR2 sequences are MDHEN and SYDVKM. The CDR3: CASSSPGTSASYEQYF. Here the CDR3 DNA reads TGTGCCAGCAGTTCCCCCGGGACTAGCGCCTCCTACGAGCAGTACTTC.

The genes are TRBV6-4 and TRBJ2-3, with 10 bases aligning to TRBD1. J lost 6 bases, V lost 6 bases, and 0 bases had no gene match. The length of the CDR3 is 12 residues. Looked up from germline, CDR1 is MRHNA and CDR2 is SNTAGT. The CDR3 sequence: CASRGQGDTQYF. Written as DNA, the CDR3 is TGTGCCAGCAGGGGACAGGGGGATACGCAGTATTTT.

As for this clone: At the DNA level, this CDR3 is encoded by other sequences in the same sample as well. The CDR3 nucleotides read TGTGCCAGCAGCTTAGATCGTCTCAATGAGCAGTTCTTC. Its translation: CASSLDRLNEQFF. The genes are TRBV11-2 and TRBJ2-1; D is unclear. Germline CDR1 SGHAT, CDR2 FQNNGV. The CDR3 has 13 residues. Trimming took 0 bases from V and 6 from J, leaving 6 bases between them.

The chain recombines TRBV6-5 with TRBJ1-2; 7 bases align to TRBD1. The CDR3 spans 14 residues. With 5 bases clipped from V and 7 bases from J, the junction kept 10 bases outside the gene matches. Per the germline V gene, CDR1 is MNHEY and CDR2 is SVGAGI. CDR3 coding DNA: TGTGCCAGCAGTCGACAGGGAGGAGAGACTGGCTACACCTTC. This encodes CASSRQGGETGYTF.